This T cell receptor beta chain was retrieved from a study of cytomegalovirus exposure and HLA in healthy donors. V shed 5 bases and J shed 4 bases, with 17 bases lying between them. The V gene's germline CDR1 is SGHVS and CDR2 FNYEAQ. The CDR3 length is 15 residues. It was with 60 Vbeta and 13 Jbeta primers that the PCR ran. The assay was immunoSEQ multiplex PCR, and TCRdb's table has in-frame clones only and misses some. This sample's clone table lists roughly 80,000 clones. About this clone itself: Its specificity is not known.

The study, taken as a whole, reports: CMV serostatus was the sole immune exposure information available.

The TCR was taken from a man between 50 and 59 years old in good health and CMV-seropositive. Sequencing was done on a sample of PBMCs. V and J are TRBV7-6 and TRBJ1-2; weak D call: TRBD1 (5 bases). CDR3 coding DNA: TGTGCCAGCAGCCCCCCGGAGGGGTGGGTCTATGGCTACACCTTC. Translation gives CASSPPEGWVYGYTF.